A selection of T cell receptor beta chains follows, all from one sample in a study of CD8 T cells in ankylosing spondylitis. One entry per CDR3 protein results from TCRdb running MiXCR on the 5' RACE reads. Of about 500,000 distinct CDR3 sequences listed, under 5.5% are singletons. Source material: blood, either unsorted or a sorted T cell fraction (not recorded which). All receptors derive from a male donor with ankylosing spondylitis. The CDR3 runs from the conserved cysteine through the conserved F or W. D genes are given only for firm matches. A row's size may be missing; if present it is once, few, many or a size class.

CDR3: CSVQGGYEGTDTQYF
DNA: TGCAGCGTCCAGGGAGGGTATGAGGGCACAGATACGCAGTATTTT
D: TRBD2
V: TRBV29-1
size: many
J: TRBJ2-3

CDR3: CATSGPDAPGANVLTF
DNA: TGTGCCACCAGTGGCCCGGACGCCCCGGGGGCCAACGTCCTGACTTTC
D: NA
V: TRBV24-1
size: NA
J: TRBJ2-6

CDR3: CASSHDRGRTKWGGLFF
DNA: TGCGCCAGCAGCCATGACCGGGGCCGGACTAAATGGGGAGGACTGTTTTTT
D: NA
V: TRBV4-1
size: many
J: TRBJ1-4

CDR3: CASSRRADYNEQFF
DNA: TGCGCCAGCTCCCGGAGGGCCGACTACAATGAGCAGTTCTTC
D: NA
V: TRBV5-1
size: many
J: TRBJ2-1

CDR3: CASRGRRGIYNEQFF
DNA: TGTGCCAGCAGGGGGAGACGGGGGATCTACAATGAGCAGTTCTTC
D: NA
V: TRBV28
size: NA
J: TRBJ2-1

CDR3: CASSLDPQATEAFF
DNA: TGCGCCAGCAGCTTGGACCCTCAGGCCACTGAAGCTTTCTTT
D: NA
V: TRBV5-1
size: many
J: TRBJ1-1

CDR3: CASSYGQGANTEAFF
DNA: TGTGCCAGCAGCTACGGACAGGGGGCGAACACTGAAGCTTTCTTT
D: TRBD1
V: TRBV7-9
size: many
J: TRBJ1-1

CDR3: CASSALRADTQYF
DNA: TGTGCCAGCAGTGCTCTCAGGGCGGATACGCAGTATTTT
D: NA
V: TRBV6-1
size: NA
J: TRBJ2-3

CDR3: CASSIDTGPGEQYF
DNA: TGTGCCAGCAGCATTGACACAGGTCCGGGAGAGCAGTACTTC
D: NA
V: TRBV7-8
size: many
J: TRBJ2-7

CDR3: CSARDWRASYEQYF
DNA: TGCAGTGCTAGAGATTGGCGGGCCTCCTACGAGCAGTACTTC
D: NA
V: TRBV20-1
size: many
J: TRBJ2-7

CDR3: CSVGQGQGAGEQYF
DNA: TGCAGCGTTGGCCAGGGACAGGGGGCCGGCGAGCAGTACTTC
D: TRBD1
V: TRBV29-1
size: many
J: TRBJ2-7

CDR3: CSASPLRDRELSGYTF
DNA: TGCAGTGCTAGTCCACTAAGGGACAGGGAACTGTCTGGCTACACCTTC
D: TRBD1
V: TRBV20-1
size: many
J: TRBJ1-2

CDR3: CASSGQGVNSNQPQHF
DNA: TGTGCCAGCAGTGGACAGGGTGTGAATAGCAATCAGCCCCAGCATTTT
D: TRBD1
V: TRBV6-1
size: many
J: TRBJ1-5

CDR3: CSARRDGLNGYTF
DNA: TGCAGTGCTAGAAGGGACGGGTTAAATGGCTACACCTTC
D: NA
V: TRBV20-1
size: many
J: TRBJ1-2

CDR3: CASSPRPGAQYF
DNA: TGTGCCAGCAGCCCCCGACCCGGCGCGCAGTACTTC
D: NA
V: TRBV7-8
size: NA
J: TRBJ2-7

CDR3: CASSPGLAGVGEQYF
DNA: TGTGCCAGCAGCCCGGGACTAGCGGGAGTCGGCGAGCAGTACTTC
D: TRBD2
V: TRBV7-2
size: many
J: TRBJ2-7

CDR3: CASSLRAGTGGAMTTEAFF
DNA: TGTGCCAGCAGCTTAAGAGCCGGGACAGGGGGCGCGATGACCACTGAAGCTTTCTTT
D: TRBD1
V: TRBV11-1
size: many
J: TRBJ1-1

CDR3: CASSFERRNTEAFF
DNA: TGTGCCAGCAGCTTTGAACGGAGGAACACTGAAGCTTTCTTT
D: NA
V: TRBV7-8
size: few
J: TRBJ1-1

CDR3: CASSVADRGTEAFF
DNA: TGTGCCAGCAGCGTAGCGGACAGGGGAACTGAAGCTTTCTTT
D: TRBD1
V: TRBV9
size: many
J: TRBJ1-1

CDR3: CASSQDRDYGYTF
DNA: TGTGCCAGCAGCCAGGACAGGGACTATGGCTACACCTTC
D: TRBD1
V: TRBV5-5
size: many
J: TRBJ1-2

CDR3: CASTDSWGDTQYF
DNA: TGTGCCAGTACGGACTCCTGGGGAGATACGCAGTATTTT
D: NA
V: TRBV19
size: NA
J: TRBJ2-3

CDR3: CASSVFLLDRDFDEQYF
DNA: TGTGCCAGCAGTGTCTTTCTTTTGGACAGGGATTTCGACGAGCAGTACTTC
D: TRBD1
V: TRBV6-1
size: few
J: TRBJ2-7

CDR3: CASSYLDLYQETQYF
DNA: TGTGCCAGCAGTTACCTGGACCTGTACCAAGAGACCCAGTACTTC
D: NA
V: TRBV6-2/TRBV6-3
size: many
J: TRBJ2-5

CDR3: CATASGGSSYEQYF
DNA: TGTGCCACCGCGAGCGGGGGAAGCTCCTACGAGCAGTACTTC
D: TRBD2
V: TRBV15
size: many
J: TRBJ2-7

CDR3: CASSHPGGGSEETQYF
DNA: TGCGCCAGCAGCCATCCCGGGGGGGGGAGTGAAGAGACCCAGTACTTC
D: TRBD2
V: TRBV4-1
size: many
J: TRBJ2-5

CDR3: CASSHIGELFF
DNA: TGTGCCAGCAGCCACATCGGGGAGCTGTTTTTT
D: NA
V: TRBV5-6
size: many
J: TRBJ2-2

CDR3: CSVKRDYEQYF
DNA: TGCAGCGTAAAGCGGGACTACGAGCAGTACTTC
D: TRBD2
V: TRBV29-1
size: many
J: TRBJ2-7

CDR3: CASSGFPGGNQPQHF
DNA: TGTGCCAGCAGTGGATTCCCTGGCGGCAATCAGCCCCAGCATTTT
D: NA
V: TRBV12-3/TRBV12-4
size: many
J: TRBJ1-5

CDR3: CASSFGELVNEQFF
DNA: TGTGCCAGCAGTTTTGGGGAACTCGTAAATGAGCAGTTCTTC
D: NA
V: TRBV28
size: NA
J: TRBJ2-1

CDR3: CSVEVVAGTTEAFF
DNA: TGCAGCGTCGAGGTAGTAGCAGGTACCACTGAAGCTTTCTTT
D: NA
V: TRBV29-1
size: many
J: TRBJ1-1

CDR3: CASSLGAGINYGYTF
DNA: TGTGCCAGCAGCTTGGGGGCGGGTATCAACTATGGCTACACCTTC
D: NA
V: TRBV5-5
size: few
J: TRBJ1-2

CDR3: CAWSDRSYEQYF
DNA: TGTGCCTGGAGCGACAGGAGCTACGAGCAGTACTTC
D: NA
V: TRBV30
size: NA
J: TRBJ2-7

CDR3: CASSLGTSPVDTQYF
DNA: TGTGCCAGCAGCTTGGGGACTAGCCCCGTGGATACGCAGTATTTT
D: TRBD2
V: TRBV7-6
size: many
J: TRBJ2-3

CDR3: CSTREGFGEQFF
DNA: TGCAGTACCCGGGAGGGATTTGGTGAGCAGTTCTTC
D: TRBD2
V: TRBV20-1
size: many
J: TRBJ2-1

CDR3: CASSRGGTGVWETQYF
DNA: TGTGCCAGCAGCCGAGGCGGGACAGGGGTTTGGGAGACCCAGTACTTC
D: TRBD1
V: TRBV11-2
size: few
J: TRBJ2-5

CDR3: CASSYSSGHSTEAFF
DNA: TGTGCCAGCAGTTACTCCAGTGGGCATTCCACTGAAGCTTTCTTT
D: NA
V: TRBV6-5
size: many
J: TRBJ1-1

CDR3: CSVATGRDTEAFF
DNA: TGCAGCGTAGCGACAGGGAGGGACACTGAAGCTTTCTTT
D: TRBD1
V: TRBV29-1
size: many
J: TRBJ1-1

CDR3: CSAREGNWGNQPQHF
DNA: TGCAGTGCTAGAGAGGGCAACTGGGGCAATCAGCCCCAGCATTTT
D: NA
V: TRBV20-1
size: many
J: TRBJ1-5

CDR3: CASSVASVRPGQGAAGANVLTF
DNA: TGTGCCAGCAGCGTAGCCAGTGTTAGACCGGGACAGGGGGCAGCTGGGGCCAACGTCCTGACTTTC
D: TRBD1
V: TRBV9
size: NA
J: TRBJ2-6

CDR3: CASSVEAHGGGDTQYF
DNA: TGTGCCAGCAGCGTAGAGGCTCACGGAGGAGGAGATACGCAGTATTTT
D: NA
V: TRBV9
size: many
J: TRBJ2-3

CDR3: CSASIHTGELFF
DNA: TGCAGCGCCTCTATTCACACCGGGGAGCTGTTTTTT
D: NA
V: TRBV29-1
size: many
J: TRBJ2-2

CDR3: CASSLDPNPRNEQFF
DNA: TGTGCCAGCAGTTTGGACCCAAATCCCCGCAATGAGCAGTTCTTC
D: NA
V: TRBV28
size: NA
J: TRBJ2-1

CDR3: CASSLMARPYEQFF
DNA: TGTGCCAGCAGCTTGATGGCCCGGCCCTACGAGCAGTTCTTC
D: NA
V: TRBV5-6
size: many
J: TRBJ2-1

CDR3: CASSPPESGYTF
DNA: TGTGCCAGCAGCCCCCCCGAGAGTGGCTACACCTTC
D: NA
V: TRBV7-9
size: many
J: TRBJ1-2

CDR3: CASSWPGQDYGYTF
DNA: TGTGCCAGCAGTTGGCCCGGGCAGGACTATGGCTACACCTTC
D: NA
V: TRBV12-3/TRBV12-4
size: few
J: TRBJ1-2

CDR3: CASSPLGQRGTDTQYF
DNA: TGTGCCAGCAGTCCCCTAGGGCAGCGGGGGACAGATACGCAGTATTTT
D: TRBD2
V: TRBV12-3/TRBV12-4
size: NA
J: TRBJ2-3

CDR3: CAISDPRYSSYNEQFF
DNA: TGTGCCATCAGTGATCCACGTTACAGCTCCTACAATGAGCAGTTCTTC
D: NA
V: TRBV10-3
size: many
J: TRBJ2-1

CDR3: CASSRTYQETQYF
DNA: TGTGCCAGCAGTCGGACCTATCAAGAGACCCAGTACTTC
D: NA
V: TRBV4-2
size: many
J: TRBJ2-5